These 5 T cell receptor beta chains came from one sample sequenced in a study of T cells in Graves' hyperthyroidism and ophthalmopathy. TCR beta CDR3 region amplification was performed from RNA transcripts. With the HTBI primer set, the TCR CDR3 went through a first round of RT-PCR. TCRdb reprocessed the multiplex PCR reads via MiXCR and lists one record per CDR3 protein. The table shows approximately 600,000 distinct CDR3 sequences, with about 14% occurring only once. The sample was blood. The receptors come from a woman aged 18-29 years with Graves' ophthalmopathy.

This clonotype was counted ten times or more. DNA of the CDR3: TGTGCCAGCAGCCCCGAATGGGAAGCTGAAAAACTGTTTTTT. Translating gives CASSPEWEAEKLFF. V gene TRBV7-9 combines with J gene TRBJ1-4; no firm D call. CDR1 is SEHNR and CDR2 is FQNEAQ in the germline V gene (reference sequence). Between the trimmed V and J ends, which lost 5 bases and 7 bases, there was a span of 14 bases. The CDR3 contains 14 residues.

This clonotype has a handful of counts. The chain combines TRBV27 with TRBJ2-1; maybe TRBD2 (5 bases). This CDR3 has 17 amino acids. Germline CDR1 MNHEY, CDR2 SMNVEV (reference sequence). V gave up 5 bases and J gave up 3 bases, with 20 bases separating them. CDR3 in amino acids: CASSPQDLPQFYNEQFF. The CDR3 DNA follows: TGTGCCAGCAGTCCCCAGGACTTACCCCAGTTCTACAATGAGCAGTTCTTC.

This clonotype appeared many times. This chain uses TRBV2 with TRBJ2-3; possibly TRBD2 for D (5 bases). The V gene's germline CDR1 is SNHLY and CDR2 FYNNEI. The V end lost 8 bases, the J end lost 0 bases, and 9 bases lay between the germline ends. The CDR3 extends over 13 amino acids. The chain's CDR3 is CASPGISTDTQYF. Here the CDR3 DNA reads TGTGCCAGCCCGGGGATTAGCACAGATACGCAGTATTTT.

This clonotype was recorded at least ten times. The chain has TRBV28 and TRBJ2-2; the D is unclear. V lost 2 bases to trimming and J lost 0 bases, with 7 bases between them. The CDR3 is 15 amino acids. CDR1 and CDR2 from the germline V gene are MDHEN and SYDVKM. CDR3 nucleotide sequence: TGTGCCAGCAGTTTACGACTTACGAACACCGGGGAGCTGTTTTTT. Translated: CASSLRLTNTGELFF.

This clonotype showed up many times. The chain uses TRBV2 and TRBJ2-7; 13 bases map to TRBD2. CDR3 length equals 16 residues. CDR1 is SNHLY and CDR2 is FYNNEI in the germline V gene. V gave up 3 bases and J gave up 2 bases; unmatched junction bases: 4. CDR3 loop: CASSDPGTSGAYEQYF. The DNA of the CDR3 is TGTGCCAGCAGTGACCCCGGGACTAGCGGGGCCTACGAGCAGTACTTC.